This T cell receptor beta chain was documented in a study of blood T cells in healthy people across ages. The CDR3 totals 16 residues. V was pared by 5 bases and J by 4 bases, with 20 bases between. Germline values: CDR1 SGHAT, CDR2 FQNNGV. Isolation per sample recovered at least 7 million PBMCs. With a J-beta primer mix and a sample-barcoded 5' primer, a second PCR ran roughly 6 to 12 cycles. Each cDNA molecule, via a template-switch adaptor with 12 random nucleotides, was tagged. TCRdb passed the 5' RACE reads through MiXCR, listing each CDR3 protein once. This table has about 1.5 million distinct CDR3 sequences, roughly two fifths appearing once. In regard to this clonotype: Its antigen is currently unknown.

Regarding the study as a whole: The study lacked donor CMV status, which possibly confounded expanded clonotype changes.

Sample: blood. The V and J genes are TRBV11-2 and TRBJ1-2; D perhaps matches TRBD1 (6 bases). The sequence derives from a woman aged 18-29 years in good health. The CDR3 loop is CASSPGYLQGRYGYTF. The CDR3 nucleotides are TGTGCCAGCAGCCCTGGCTACTTACAGGGCCGCTATGGCTACACCTTC.